This T cell receptor beta chain was obtained from a study of response to subunit inactivated influenza vaccine. Study-wide findings and caveats: The authors suggested that few new T cells are recruited per seasonal influenza vaccination.

Comments on this clonotype: Its specificity is not known.

The CDR3 extends over 18 amino acids. Germline CDR1 is MNHEY and CDR2 is SVGAGI. The V end lost 0 bases, the J end lost 1 base, and 16 bases lay between the germline ends. TCRdb reanalysed the RT-PCR reads using MiXCR and keeps one entry per CDR3 protein. The repertoire holds roughly 670,000 distinct CDR3 sequences, approximately 14% seen once, with roughly 7.2% in the top ten. Specimen: PBMCs from blood, collected around two weeks before vaccination. This receptor was taken from a man aged 50 to 60 who received an inactivated influenza vaccine. The rearrangement uses TRBV6-5 and TRBJ1-5; D gene unclear. CDR3 DNA: TGTGCCAGCAGTTACTCGACCCCCCGGCGCGGGAGCAATCAGCCCCAGCATTTT. This codes for CASSYSTPRRGSNQPQHF.